A single sample is the source of the 19 T cell receptor beta chains below, sequenced in a study of response to subunit inactivated influenza vaccine. TCRdb called the RT-PCR reads again in MiXCR, with one record for every CDR3 protein. The data contain 600,000 to 700,000 distinct CDR3 sequences, approximately 14% of them singletons. The sample here was PBMCs from blood, taken roughly 2 weeks before vaccination. Receptor source: a man in his fifties or sixties who received an inactivated influenza vaccine.

The gene calls are TRBV5-5 and TRBJ1-1, with a tentative D call TRBD1 (5 bases). This CDR3 spans 18 amino acids. Germline V gene sequence: CDR1 SGHKS, CDR2 YYEKEE (reference sequence). Trimming cost V 0 bases and J 7 bases, with 25 bases left between them. CDR3 sequence: CASSLGGLLSGKRGEAFF. The CDR3 DNA follows: TGTGCCAGCAGCTTGGGGGGGTTGCTTTCGGGGAAACGTGGTGAAGCTTTCTTT.

This clonotype came up a few times. The chain joins TRBV15 to TRBJ2-7; 10 bases align to TRBD1. CDR1 LNHNV and CDR2 YYDKDF come from the germline V gene (reference sequence). The CDR3 runs to 14 residues. V dropped 2 bases and J dropped 6; count of bases not matched to a gene: 4. The CDR3 bases are TGTGCCACCAGCAGACCGGGACAGGGGTCCGAGCAGTACTTC. This translates into CATSRPGQGSEQYF.

The genes are TRBV4-2 and TRBJ2-3; 13 nucleotides match TRBD2. CDR1 LGHNA and CDR2 YNFKEQ come from the germline V gene. This CDR3 region has 18 residues. V was clipped by 1 base and J by 1 base; unmatched bases: 5. CDR3 in amino acids: CASSQGTSGGWGTDTQYF. The CDR3 DNA sequence: TGTGCCAGCAGCCAAGGGACTAGCGGGGGTTGGGGCACAGATACGCAGTATTTT.

This clonotype was observed a few times. This chain joins TRBV6-1 and TRBJ1-1; D is uncertain. CDR3 size: 13 residues. V gave up 6 bases and J gave up 4 bases, with 12 bases separating them. Germline CDR1 reads MNHNS; CDR2 reads SASEGT. The CDR3 reads CASRISGSTEAFF. As DNA, the CDR3 is TGTGCCAGCAGGATCAGCGGTAGCACTGAAGCTTTCTTT.

The gene calls are TRBV28 and TRBJ1-5, with D hard to call. With 2 bases removed from V and 1 base from J, the gap between germline ends came to 15 bases. Germline V CDR1 and CDR2: MDHEN, SYDVKM. The CDR3 loop spans 17 amino acids. CDR3 in DNA: TGTGCCAGCAGTTTAAGATGGGCGGGCCTAAGCAATCAGCCCCAGCATTTT. Translated: CASSLRWAGLSNQPQHF.

This clonotype was seen a handful of times. This sequence joins TRBV7-9 and TRBJ1-6; D not certain. Germline V CDR1 and CDR2: SEHNR, FQNEAQ (reference sequence). There are 14 residues in the CDR3. The ends were cut back, 1 base at V and 5 bases at J, with 6 bases in the middle. For the CDR3, the DNA is TGTGCCAGCAGCTTAGGGGAGAATAATTCACCCCTCCACTTT. As protein: CASSLGENNSPLHF.

The chain joins TRBV7-3 to TRBJ2-3; 7 bases align to TRBD2. This CDR3 region has 15 residues. Germline CDR1 is SGHTA and CDR2 is FQGTGA. Losses at the gene ends were 5 bases for V and 4 bases for J; bases not matched to a gene: 9. This CDR3 is CASSPLAGVADTQYF. The CDR3 region has the DNA TGTGCCAGCAGCCCTCTTGCGGGAGTGGCAGATACGCAGTATTTT.

This clonotype has a count of ten or more. V and J are TRBV4-2 and TRBJ2-5; D may be TRBD2 (6 bases). The CDR3 sequence is 15 residues long. V was clipped by 3 bases and J by 1 base, with 12 bases between them. Germline V gene data show CDR1 as LGHNA and CDR2 as YNFKEQ. This CDR3 is CASSHPGTSQETQYF. CDR3 in DNA: TGTGCCAGCAGCCACCCTGGGACTTCCCAAGAGACCCAGTACTTC.

A few counts support this clonotype. This sequence joins TRBV15 and TRBJ1-5; weak D call: TRBD1 (6 bases). Trimming removed 3 bases from V and 5 bases from J, with 11 bases in between. Looked up from germline, CDR1 is LNHNV and CDR2 is YYDKDF (reference sequence). The length of the CDR3 is 14 residues. The CDR3 DNA sequence: TGTGCCACCAGCAGTCAGACAGGAGATCAGCCCCAGCATTTT. It translates to CATSSQTGDQPQHF. Using reference TRBV15 and TRBJ1-5 for the parts outside the CDR3, the full variable domain is DAMVIQNPRYQVTQFGKPVTLSCSQTLNHNVMYWYQQKSSQAPKLLFHYYDKDFNNEADTPDNFQSRRPNTSFCFLDIRSPGLGDTAMYLCATSSQTGDQPQHFGDGTRLSIL.

This clonotype was seen only a few times. The genes are TRBV20-1 and TRBJ2-3; TRBD1 aligns across 8 bases. This CDR3 is built from 17 residues. Germline V lookup: CDR1 DFQATT, CDR2 SNEGSKA (reference sequence). The J segment lost 5 bases and the V segment lost 1 base, leaving 14 bases of the junction unmatched. CDR3 nucleotides: TGCAGTGCTAGAGTAACTAGGCGTACAGGGGGAAAAGATACGCAGTATTTT. Its protein is CSARVTRRTGGKDTQYF.

This clonotype occurred many times. The gene calls are TRBV25-1 and TRBJ2-7; 7 nucleotides agree with TRBD1. CDR1 is MGHDK, CDR2 SYGVNS, per germline. J lost 5 bases, V lost 5 bases, and 15 bases had no gene match. This CDR3 spans 16 amino acids. The CDR3 bases are TGTGCCAGCAGTCCCCAAACGGGACAGCAGTTACACGAGCAGTACTTC. Translating it yields CASSPQTGQQLHEQYF.

In this sample, this clonotype turned up many times. The rearrangement joins TRBV5-1 to TRBJ2-7; D might be TRBD2 (6 bases). Germline V lookup: CDR1 SGHRS, CDR2 YFSETQ. Trimming removed 3 bases at V and 5 bases at J, with 18 bases between. The CDR3 loop spans 15 amino acids. CDR3 nucleotides: TGCGCCAGCAGCTCACCACTTTCTCCGGGGGACGAGCAGTACTTC. Translated: CASSSPLSPGDEQYF.

The chain recombines TRBV6-2 or TRBV6-3 with TRBJ2-3; 10 nucleotides line up with TRBD2. V shed 5 bases and J 7 bases; nucleotides not matched to a gene: 9. The germline CDR1 and CDR2 sequences are MNHEY and SVGEGT. The CDR3 has 15 residues. In nucleotides, the CDR3 is TGTGCCAGCAGTCCAGCGGGGGGGCCGTCAAATACGCAGTATTTT. This encodes CASSPAGGPSNTQYF.

This clonotype was counted between two and nine times. The chain joins TRBV12-3 or TRBV12-4 to TRBJ2-3, with 10 nucleotides matching TRBD2. The V gene end was trimmed by 5 bases and the J gene end by 7 bases; junction bases not matched to a gene: 12. CDR3 length: 16 amino acids. The CDR3: CASSPTSSGSPYTQYF. CDR3 bases: TGTGCCAGCAGTCCAACCTCTAGCGGGAGTCCGTATACGCAGTATTTT.

The rearrangement joins TRBV4-2 to TRBJ1-1; D unresolved. Trimming removed 0 bases at V and 8 bases at J, with 7 bases between. This CDR3 has 12 amino acids. Per the germline V gene, CDR1 is LGHNA and CDR2 is YNFKEQ. The CDR3 bases are TGTGCCAGCAGCCAAGATCACGGAGAAGCTTTCTTT. This codes for CASSQDHGEAFF.

This clonotype has a count of ten or more. The gene calls are TRBV7-3 and TRBJ2-3, with 10 bases aligning to TRBD2. In germline, CDR1 is SGHTA, CDR2 FQGTGA. The ends lost 5 bases at V and 4 bases at J; junction bases unmatched: 3. This CDR3 has 14 amino acids. The CDR3 coding sequence is TGTGCCAGCAGCCAAGGACTAGCGGCAGATACGCAGTATTTT. This gives the protein CASSQGLAADTQYF.

In its sample, this clonotype was seen a few times. The chain links TRBV15 to TRBJ2-1; no clear D gene. V was shortened by 5 bases and J by 8 bases, with 19 bases between the two germline ends. From germline, CDR1 is LNHNV and CDR2 YYDKDF (reference sequence). The CDR3 is 15 residues long. The CDR3 coding sequence is TGTGCCACCAGCCTCGGGCTAGGGTCTGGCTATGAGCAGTTCTTC. Translation gives CATSLGLGSGYEQFF.

This clonotype was seen just once. A read error may produce the germline difference seen at one junction end. The chain recombines TRBV14 with TRBJ2-3; D may be TRBD2 (5 bases). The germline V gene encodes CDR1 SGHDN and CDR2 FVKESK. There are 12 residues in the CDR3. The CDR3 bases are TGTGCCAGCCGCCAAGGAGGAGATACGCAGTATTTT. It translates to CASRQGGDTQYF.

The table lists this clonotype with a few counts. The chain combines TRBV20-1 with TRBJ2-1; D gene uncertain. Germline values: CDR1 DFQATT, CDR2 SNEGSKA (reference sequence). The germline V and J ends were trimmed by 6 bases and 8 bases, with 17 bases remaining between them. This CDR3 contains 13 residues. The DNA of the CDR3 is TGCAGTGCCGCAGACCCCCAGGTAGATGAGCAGTTCTTC. Its protein is CSAADPQVDEQFF.